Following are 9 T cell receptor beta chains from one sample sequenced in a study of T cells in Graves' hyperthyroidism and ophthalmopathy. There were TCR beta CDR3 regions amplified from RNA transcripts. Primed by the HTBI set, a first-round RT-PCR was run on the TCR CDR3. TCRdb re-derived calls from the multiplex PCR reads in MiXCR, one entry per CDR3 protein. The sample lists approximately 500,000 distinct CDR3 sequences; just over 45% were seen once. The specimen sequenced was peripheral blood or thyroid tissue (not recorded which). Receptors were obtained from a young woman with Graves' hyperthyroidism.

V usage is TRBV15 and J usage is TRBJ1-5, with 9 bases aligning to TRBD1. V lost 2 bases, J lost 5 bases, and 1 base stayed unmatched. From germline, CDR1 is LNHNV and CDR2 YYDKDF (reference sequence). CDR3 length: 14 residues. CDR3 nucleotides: TGTGCCACCAGCAGACGGGACAGGGATCAGCCCCAGCATTTT. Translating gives CATSRRDRDQPQHF.

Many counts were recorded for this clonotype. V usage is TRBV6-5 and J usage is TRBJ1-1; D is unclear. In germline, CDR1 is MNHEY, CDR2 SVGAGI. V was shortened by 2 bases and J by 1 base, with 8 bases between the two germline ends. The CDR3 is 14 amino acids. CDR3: CASSYGVGNTEAFF. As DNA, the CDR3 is TGTGCCAGCAGTTACGGAGTGGGGAACACTGAAGCTTTCTTT.

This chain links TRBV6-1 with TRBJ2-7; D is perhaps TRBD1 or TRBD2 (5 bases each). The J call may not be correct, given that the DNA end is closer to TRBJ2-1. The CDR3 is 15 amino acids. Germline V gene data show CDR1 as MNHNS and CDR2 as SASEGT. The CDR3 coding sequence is TGTGCCAGCTTCCGGGGCTTTTCAGGCTACAATGAGCAGTTCTTC. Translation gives CASFRGFSGYNEQFF.

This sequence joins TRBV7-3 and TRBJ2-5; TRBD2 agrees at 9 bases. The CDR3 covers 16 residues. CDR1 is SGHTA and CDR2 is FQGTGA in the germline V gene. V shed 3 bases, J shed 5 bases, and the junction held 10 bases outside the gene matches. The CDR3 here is CASSFPGSGSNETQYF. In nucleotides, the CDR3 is TGTGCCAGCAGCTTCCCGGGTAGCGGGAGCAATGAGACCCAGTACTTC.

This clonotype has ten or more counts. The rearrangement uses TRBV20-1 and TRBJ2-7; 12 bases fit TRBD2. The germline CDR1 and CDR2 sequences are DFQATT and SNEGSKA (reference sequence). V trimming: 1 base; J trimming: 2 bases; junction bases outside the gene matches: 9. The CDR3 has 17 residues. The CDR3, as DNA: TGCAGTGCTAGAGTCAGGTCGACTAGCGGGGGAACCTACGAGCAGTACTTC. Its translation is CSARVRSTSGGTYEQYF.

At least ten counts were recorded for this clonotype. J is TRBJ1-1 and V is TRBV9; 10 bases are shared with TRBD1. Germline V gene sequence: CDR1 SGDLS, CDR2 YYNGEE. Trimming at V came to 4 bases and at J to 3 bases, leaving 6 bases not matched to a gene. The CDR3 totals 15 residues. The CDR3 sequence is CASSPGTGVDTEAFF. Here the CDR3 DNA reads TGTGCCAGCAGCCCCGGGACAGGGGTCGACACTGAAGCTTTCTTT.

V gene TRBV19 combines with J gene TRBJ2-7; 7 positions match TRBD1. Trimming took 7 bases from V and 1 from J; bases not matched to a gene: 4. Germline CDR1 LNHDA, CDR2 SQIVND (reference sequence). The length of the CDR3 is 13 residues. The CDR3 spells CASTNRGSYEQYF. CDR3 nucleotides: TGTGCCAGTACAAACAGGGGATCCTACGAGCAGTACTTC.

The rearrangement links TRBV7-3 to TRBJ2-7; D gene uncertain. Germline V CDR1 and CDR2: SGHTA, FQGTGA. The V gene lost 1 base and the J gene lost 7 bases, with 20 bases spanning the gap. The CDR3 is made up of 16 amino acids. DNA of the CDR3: TGTGCCAGCAGCTTAAGCAAGGGCAGTGCATGGGATGAGCAGTACTTC. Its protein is CASSLSKGSAWDEQYF.

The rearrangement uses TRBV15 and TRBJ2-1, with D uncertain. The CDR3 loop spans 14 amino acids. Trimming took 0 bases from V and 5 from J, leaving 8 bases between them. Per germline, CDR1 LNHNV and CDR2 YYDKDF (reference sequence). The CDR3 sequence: CATSRDHQNNEQFF. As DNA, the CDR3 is TGTGCCACCAGCAGAGATCATCAAAACAATGAGCAGTTCTTC.